A selection of T cell receptor beta chains follows, all from one sample in a study of early T cells in non-severe SARS-CoV-2 infection. MiXCR, run by TCRdb on the 5' RACE reads, gives a single entry per CDR3 protein. Of about 130,000 distinct CDR3 sequences listed, under 15% were seen once; the top ten hold about a fifth. Source material: whole blood. The receptors shown here come from an adult who was a healthcare worker with PCR-confirmed SARS-CoV-2 infection or an uninfected control (not recorded which). The CDR3 runs from the conserved cysteine through the conserved F or W. D genes are given only for firm matches. Expanded clones get a size class; other rows say once, few or many, or leave the size out.

TRBJ2-7 few TRBD2 TRBV30 TGTGCCTGGAGTGAGGGACTAGCCGACGAGCAGTACTTC CAWSEGLADEQYF
TRBJ1-1 . . TRBV20-1 TGCAGTGCTAGATCTTCGGGACCGAACACTGAAGCTTTCTTT CSARSSGPNTEAFF
TRBJ1-5 . TRBD1 TRBV3-1 TGTGCCAGCAGCTTTTCCGGGACAGGTTATCAGCCCCAGCATTTT CASSFSGTGYQPQHF
TRBJ1-2 few TRBD1 TRBV29-1 TGCAGCGTCCACCACAGGGGCTATGGCTACACCTTC CSVHHRGYGYTF
TRBJ1-2 . . TRBV7-9 TGTGCCAGCAGCTTAGAGGTCAGCATCTATGGCTACACCTTC CASSLEVSIYGYTF
TRBJ1-2 few . TRBV28 TGTGCCAGCAGTCCCCCCGAGGGTTGGTCTAACTATGGCTACACCTTC CASSPPEGWSNYGYTF
TRBJ1-1 many . TRBV7-2 TGTGCCAGCAGCTTATGGACGAACACTGAAGCTTTCTTT CASSLWTNTEAFF
TRBJ1-2 . . TRBV3-1 TGTGCCAGCAGCCAAAATCCGGGTGAAGGCCTTGGCTACACCTTC CASSQNPGEGLGYTF
TRBJ1-6 . . TRBV20-1 TGCAGTGCGCGTTCGGGGAGCTCCTATAATTCACCCCTCCACTTT CSARSGSSYNSPLHF
TRBJ1-5 few . TRBV29-1 TGCAGCGTTGAGGCACCAATTGGGCCCCAGCATTTT CSVEAPIGPQHF
TRBJ2-7 many TRBD1 TRBV10-3 TGTGCCATCACAGGACAGGGAAGTGGCGAGCAGTACTTC CAITGQGSGEQYF
TRBJ1-4 few . TRBV6-5 TGTGCCAGCAGTTACTCATCTGGGGGCGAAAAACTGTTTTTT CASSYSSGGEKLFF
TRBJ2-7 few TRBD1 TRBV10-3 TGTGCCATCAGTGGGGGACAGGGGGCGATCGAGCAGTACTTC CAISGGQGAIEQYF
TRBJ2-5 few . TRBV18 TGTGCCAGCTCAGAGACAGCCCAAGAGACCCAGTACTTC CASSETAQETQYF
TRBJ2-2 . TRBD2 TRBV14 TGTGCCAGCAGCCAAAGCGGGGCCGGGGAGCTGTTTTTT CASSQSGAGELFF
TRBJ1-6 . . TRBV7-2 TGTGCCAGCAGCATAGTCGGAACGGTCGTCCACTTT CASSIVGTVVHF
TRBJ2-7 . . TRBV3-1 TGTGCCAGCAGCCAAGAGGCCCCGGGCTCCTACGAGCAGTACTTC CASSQEAPGSYEQYF
TRBJ1-2 . TRBD1 TRBV5-4 TGTGCCAGCAGCTTTGGACAGGAGAACTATGGCTACACCTTC CASSFGQENYGYTF
TRBJ2-3 . . TRBV10-3 TGTGCCATCAGTGATAGCGGAAACACAGATACGCAGTATTTT CAISDSGNTDTQYF
TRBJ2-3 . . TRBV27 TGTGCCAGCAGCCCTGACCTTACTTCCACAGATACGCAGTATTTT CASSPDLTSTDTQYF
TRBJ1-6 . TRBD1 TRBV5-4 TGTGCCAGCAGCTGGGGCTCTGGACAGGCATATTCACCCCTCCACTTT CASSWGSGQAYSPLHF
TRBJ1-5 few . TRBV6-1 TGTGCCAGCAGGGAGGGGGGCAATCAGCCCCAGCATTTT CASREGGNQPQHF
TRBJ2-7 . TRBD2 TRBV9 TGTGCCAGCAGCGCCCGGGCGGGGGCCTACGAGCAGTACTTC CASSARAGAYEQYF
TRBJ1-3 few TRBD1 TRBV2 TGTGCCAGCAAGGGACAGTACTCTGGAAACACCATATATTTT CASKGQYSGNTIYF
TRBJ1-2 . . TRBV7-6 TGTGCCAGCAGTTCGCTGGGGACATATGGCTACACCTTC CASSSLGTYGYTF
TRBJ2-6 . . TRBV19 TGTGCCAGTACTCAAAGCTTCTCTGGGGCCAACGTCCTGACTTTC CASTQSFSGANVLTF
TRBJ2-2 . . TRBV2 TGTGCCAGCAGAGGTACGGGGGCCCGAAGCACCGGGGAGCTGTTTTTT CASRGTGARSTGELFF
TRBJ1-1 many TRBD1 TRBV5-4 TGTGCCAGCAGCGAGCCAGGGGGCGACGGTACTGAAGCTTTCTTT CASSEPGGDGTEAFF
TRBJ2-7 . . TRBV9 TGTGCCAGCAGCGTAGGCCCGGGGACACCCTACGAGCAGTACTTC CASSVGPGTPYEQYF
TRBJ2-3 few . TRBV7-2 TGTGCCAGCAGCCCCCAACCTAGCACAGATACGCAGTATTTT CASSPQPSTDTQYF
TRBJ2-3 few . TRBV4-1 TGCGCCAGCAGCCAAGAAGGGTCCAGGCCTTCCACAGATACGCAGTATTTT CASSQEGSRPSTDTQYF
TRBJ2-7 many TRBD1 TRBV9 TGTGCCAGCAGCGCAAATTGGACAGGGCTATTATACGAGCAGTACTTC CASSANWTGLLYEQYF
TRBJ2-1 . TRBD2 TRBV19 TGTGCCAGTAGTATTTCAGGGGGTACTAGCGGGGCTGAGCAGTTCTTC CASSISGGTSGAEQFF
TRBJ2-1 . TRBD1 TRBV13 TGTGCCAGCAGCTCCCGGGACAGGGTATATAATGAGCAGTTCTTC CASSSRDRVYNEQFF
TRBJ1-5 many . TRBV20-1 TGCAGTGCTAGGGGAGGGGAAGGGCAGCCCCAGCATTTT CSARGGEGQPQHF
TRBJ1-2 . TRBD1 TRBV12-3/TRBV12-4 TGTGCCAGCAGTGATTGGGACAGGGACCAATCATTC CASSDWDRDQSF